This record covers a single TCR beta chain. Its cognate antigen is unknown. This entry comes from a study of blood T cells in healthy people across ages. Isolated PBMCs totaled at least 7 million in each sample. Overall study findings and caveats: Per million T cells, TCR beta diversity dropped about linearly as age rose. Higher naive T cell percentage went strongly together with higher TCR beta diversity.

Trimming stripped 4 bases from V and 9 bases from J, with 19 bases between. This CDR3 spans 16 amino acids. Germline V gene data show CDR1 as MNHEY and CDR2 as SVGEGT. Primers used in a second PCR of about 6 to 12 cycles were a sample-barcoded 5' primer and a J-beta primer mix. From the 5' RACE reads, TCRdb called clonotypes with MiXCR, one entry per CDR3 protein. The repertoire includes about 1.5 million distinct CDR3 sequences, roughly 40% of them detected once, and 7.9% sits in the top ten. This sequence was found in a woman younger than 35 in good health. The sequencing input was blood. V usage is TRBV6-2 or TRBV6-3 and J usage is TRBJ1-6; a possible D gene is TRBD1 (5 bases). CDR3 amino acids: CASSSRDGGLRSPLHF. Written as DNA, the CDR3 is TGTGCCAGCAGTTCCCGGGACGGAGGGCTGCGTTCACCCCTCCACTTT.